The present TCR beta chain was sequenced within a study of T-cell reconstitution after alpha-beta-depleted transplantation in children. Unique molecular identifiers tagged the TCRbeta library. TCRdb re-derived calls from the PCR reads in MiXCR, one entry per CDR3 protein. The sample lists around 440,000 distinct CDR3 sequences, about a sixth occurring once. The CDR3 is made up of 14 amino acids. Germline CDR1 and CDR2: SQVTM and ANQGSEA. Trimming took 7 bases from V and 0 from J, leaving 15 bases between them. This specimen was PBMCs, mostly from graft donor cells, taken 360 days after TCRalphabeta/CD19-depleted stem cell transplant. This receptor was taken from a boy under three years old who had a stem cell transplant for Wiskott-Aldrich syndrome, so the T cells may come from the graft donor. This chain joins TRBV29-1 and TRBJ1-1, with D possibly being TRBD1 (5 bases). The CDR3 is CSAGGGGLNTEAFF. In DNA form, the CDR3 reads TGCAGCGCCGGGGGGGGTGGGCTGAACACTGAAGCTTTCTTT. Full variable domain (outside the CDR3, taken from reference TRBV29-1 and TRBJ1-1): SAVISQKPSRDICQRGTSLTIQCQVDSQVTMMFWYRQQPGQSLTLIATANQGSEATYESGFVIDKFPISRPNLTFSTLTVSNMSPEDSSIYLCSAGGGGLNTEAFFGQGTRLTVV.